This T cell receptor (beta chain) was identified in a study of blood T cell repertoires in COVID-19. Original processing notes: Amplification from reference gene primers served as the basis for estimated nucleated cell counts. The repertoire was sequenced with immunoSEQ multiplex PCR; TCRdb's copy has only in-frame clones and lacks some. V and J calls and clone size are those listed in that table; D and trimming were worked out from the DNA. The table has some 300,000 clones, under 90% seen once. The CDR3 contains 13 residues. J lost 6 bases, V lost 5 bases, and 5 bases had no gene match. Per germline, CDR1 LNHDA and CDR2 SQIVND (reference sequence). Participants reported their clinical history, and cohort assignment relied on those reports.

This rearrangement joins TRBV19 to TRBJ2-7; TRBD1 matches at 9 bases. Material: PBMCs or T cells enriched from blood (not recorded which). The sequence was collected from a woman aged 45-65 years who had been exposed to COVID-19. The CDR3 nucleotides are TGTGCCAGTAGTGTAACAGGGGGCGGCGAGCAGTACTTC. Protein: CASSVTGGGEQYF. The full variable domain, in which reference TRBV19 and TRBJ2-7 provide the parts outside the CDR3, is DGGITQSPKYLFRKEGQNVTLSCEQNLNHDAMYWYRQDPGQGLRLIYYSQIVNDFQKGDIAEGYSVSREKKESFPLTVTSAQKNPTAFYLCASSVTGGGEQYFGPGTRLTVT.